This section outlines one TCR beta chain sequence together with its context. Its antigen remains unknown. The V segment lost 3 bases and the J segment 8 bases; nucleotides outside the gene matches: 7. This CDR3 contains 14 residues. Germline CDR1 and CDR2: KGHSH and LQKENI. Method: immunoSEQ multiplex PCR; TCRdb's copy keeps in-frame clones and lacks some. This sample yields almost 40,000 clones, of which roughly 83% are seen a single time; about 37% belongs to the top ten. The data belong to a study of T cells in localized non-small cell lung cancer. Study-level results: Analysis by sequencing included only one tumor region, so heterogeneity remains possible. Uninvolved adjacent lung showed the highest T cell clonality, exceeding tumor. Higher T cell density in the blood was associated with longer overall survival, whereas higher adjacent-lung clonality associated with shorter survival. Turning up in adjacent lung were a median approximately 60 of the top 100 tumor clones.

The clonotype originates from a woman between 40 and 69 years old with stage II squamous cell lung carcinoma. The specimen comprised PBMCs, sampled before any cancer treatment. V gene TRBV18 combines with J gene TRBJ2-1; 7 bases agree with TRBD2. CDR3: CASSPPGLADEQFF. CDR3 DNA: TGTGCCAGCTCACCCCCTGGGCTAGCGGATGAGCAGTTCTTC.